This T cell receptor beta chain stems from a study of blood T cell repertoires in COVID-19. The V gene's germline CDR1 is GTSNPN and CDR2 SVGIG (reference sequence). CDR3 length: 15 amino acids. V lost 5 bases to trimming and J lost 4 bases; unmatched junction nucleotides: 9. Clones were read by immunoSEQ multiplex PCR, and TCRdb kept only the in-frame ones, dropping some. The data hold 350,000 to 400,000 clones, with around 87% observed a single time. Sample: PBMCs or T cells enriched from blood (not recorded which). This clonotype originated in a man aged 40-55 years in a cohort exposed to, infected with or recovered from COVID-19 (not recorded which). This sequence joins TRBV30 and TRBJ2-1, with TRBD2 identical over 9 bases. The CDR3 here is CAWALAGKTYNEQFF. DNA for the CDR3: TGTGCCTGGGCCCTAGCGGGAAAGACTTACAATGAGCAGTTCTTC.